One and the same sample provided the 10 T cell receptor beta chains below, sequenced in a study of blood T cell repertoires in COVID-19. The assay was immunoSEQ multiplex PCR, and TCRdb's table has in-frame clones only and misses some. Here the sample spans tens of thousands of clones, roughly 82% being singletons. Sequencing was carried out using peripheral blood. These receptor sequences come from a man aged 45-65 years with active or convalescent COVID-19.

This chain connects TRBV2 to TRBJ2-2, with TRBD1 identical over 7 bases. V dropped 8 bases and J dropped 7; count of bases not matched to a gene: 10. The CDR3 loop spans 14 amino acids. Germline V gives CDR1 SNHLY, CDR2 FYNNEI. The CDR3 is CASSSTGIYGELFF. The CDR3, as DNA: TGTGCCAGCTCTTCGACAGGGATTTACGGGGAGCTGTTTTTT.

This chain connects TRBV29-1 to TRBJ1-2; D possibly corresponds to TRBD1 (6 bases). The germline CDR1 and CDR2 sequences are SQVTM and ANQGSEA. The CDR3 is made up of 13 amino acids. The germline V and J ends were trimmed by 1 base and 8 bases, with 14 bases remaining between them. CDR3 DNA: TGCAGCGTTGAAGTCCTCAGGGGAGAGGGCTACACCTTC. It codes for CSVEVLRGEGYTF.

The rearrangement joins TRBV4-1 to TRBJ2-1; perhaps TRBD2 as D (5 bases). V lost 2 bases and J lost 3, with 14 bases in between. This CDR3 has 16 residues. CDR1 is MGHRA, CDR2 YSYEKL, per germline. This CDR3 reads CASSQFPGEHYNEQFF. CDR3 bases: TGCGCCAGCAGCCAATTTCCCGGGGAGCACTACAATGAGCAGTTCTTC.

V gene TRBV9 combines with J gene TRBJ1-6, with D hard to call. Trimming shortened V by 4 bases and J by 7 bases, and 15 bases separated the two germline ends. The CDR3 is 15 amino acids. CDR1 is SGDLS, CDR2 YYNGEE, per germline. The CDR3 loop reads CASSTLSDGNSPLHF. The DNA of the CDR3 is TGTGCCAGCAGCACGCTCTCCGACGGGAATTCACCCCTCCACTTT.

The rearrangement links TRBV2 to TRBJ1-3, with a weak D call TRBD1 (5 bases). The germline V and J ends were trimmed by 6 bases and 0 bases, with 6 bases remaining between them. Germline V gene lookup returns CDR1 SNHLY and CDR2 FYNNEI. The CDR3 has 13 amino acids. This chain's CDR3 is CASRQDSGNTIYF. The CDR3 DNA reads TGTGCCAGCAGACAGGACTCTGGAAACACCATATATTTT.

There are a few counts of this clone. The rearrangement links TRBV29-1 to TRBJ2-5; no reliable D call. This CDR3 is built from 12 residues. Germline CDR1 SQVTM, CDR2 ANQGSEA. With 6 bases removed from V and 4 bases from J, the gap between germline ends came to 12 bases. In DNA, the CDR3 is TGCAGCGTAGACTTAGCTCTAGAGACCCAGTACTTC. Encoded protein: CSVDLALETQYF.

This clone was recorded a few times. The rearrangement uses TRBV4-3 and TRBJ2-7, with 8 bases lining up with TRBD1. This CDR3 region has 14 residues. CDR1 is LGHNA, CDR2 YSLEER, per germline. Trimming removed 4 bases from V and 0 bases from J; junction bases left unmatched: 2. CDR3 nucleotides: TGCGCCAGCAGCCTTGGACAGGGCTCCTACGAGCAGTACTTC. Translating gives CASSLGQGSYEQYF.

The chain carries TRBV3-1 (or the pseudogene TRBV3-2) and TRBJ2-5; D is uncertain. Trimming removed 2 bases from V and 1 base from J, with 5 bases in between. Germline V gene data show CDR1 as LGHDT and CDR2 as YNNKEL (reference sequence). This CDR3 is 13 amino acids long. The CDR3: CASSQQVQETQYF. CDR3 sequence (DNA): TGTGCCAGCAGCCAACAGGTCCAAGAGACCCAGTACTTC.

V and J are TRBV3-1 (or the pseudogene TRBV3-2) and TRBJ2-3; the match to TRBD2 covers 11 bases. The junction had 7 bases not matched to a gene; V was cut back by 3 bases and J by 2 bases. Germline CDR1 is LGHDT and CDR2 is YNNKEL (reference sequence). The CDR3 has 17 residues. The CDR3 protein is CASSQQRLAGLTDTQYF. CDR3 in DNA: TGTGCCAGCAGCCAGCAAAGACTAGCGGGGCTCACAGATACGCAGTATTTT.

The V gene is TRBV27, the J gene TRBJ2-7, with 7 bases that match TRBD2. The CDR3 loop spans 17 amino acids. Germline-derived CDR1 and CDR2 are MNHEY and SMNVEV (reference sequence). The trim removed 6 bases at V and 4 bases at J, leaving 18 bases unmatched. The CDR3 here is CASSSRWEGEGRYEQYF. The CDR3, as DNA: TGTGCCAGCAGCTCTCGCTGGGAGGGAGAGGGAAGGTACGAGCAGTACTTC.